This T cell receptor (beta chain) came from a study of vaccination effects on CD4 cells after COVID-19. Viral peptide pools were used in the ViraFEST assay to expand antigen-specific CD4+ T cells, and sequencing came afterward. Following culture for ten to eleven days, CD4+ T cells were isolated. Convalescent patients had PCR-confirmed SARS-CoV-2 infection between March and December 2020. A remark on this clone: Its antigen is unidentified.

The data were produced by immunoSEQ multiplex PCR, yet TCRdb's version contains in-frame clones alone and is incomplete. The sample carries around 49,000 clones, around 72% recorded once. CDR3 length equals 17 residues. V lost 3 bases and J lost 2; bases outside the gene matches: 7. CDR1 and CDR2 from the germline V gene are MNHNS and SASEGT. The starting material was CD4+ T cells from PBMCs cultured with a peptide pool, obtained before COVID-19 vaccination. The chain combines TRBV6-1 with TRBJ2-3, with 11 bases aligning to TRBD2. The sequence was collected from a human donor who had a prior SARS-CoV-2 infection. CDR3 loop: CASSETLTSGDTDTQYF. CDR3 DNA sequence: TGTGCCAGCAGTGAGACCCTGACTAGCGGGGACACAGATACGCAGTATTTT.